This T cell receptor beta chain appears in the sequencing data of a study of glioma-infiltrating T cells after dendritic cell vaccination. Regarding time point: after dendritic cell vaccination, including at tumor progression/relapse. Isocitrate dehydrogenase mutation was absent in all glioblastoma patients. The germline V gene has CDR1 SGHRS and CDR2 YFSETQ. Trimming cost V 4 bases and J 6 bases; bases outside gene matches: 8. There are 15 residues in the CDR3. Here immunoSEQ multiplex PCR was the method, and the copy in TCRdb shows in-frame clones only, minus some. Of roughly 100,000 clones in the sample, 85% to 90% were seen once.

The chain carries TRBV5-1 and TRBJ2-2; 8 positions match TRBD2. The source of this sequence is a human donor with glioblastoma. The material sequenced was blood, taken after dendritic cell vaccination. The CDR3, as DNA: TGCGCCAGCAGCCTTAGCGGGACGGCGGCCGGGGAGCTGTTTTTT. Translating gives CASSLSGTAAGELFF.